The present T cell receptor (beta chain) was sequenced within a study of CXCR3-negative and CXCR3-positive naive CD8 T cells. cDNA libraries for TRB were generated by 5' RACE incorporating UMI labels. Using the 5' RACE reads, TCRdb records one entry per CDR3 protein without DNA. Seen in this sample are 40,000 to 50,000 distinct CDR3 sequences; the ten most common clones hold 2% to 2.5%. The germline V gene encodes CDR1 MNHEY and CDR2 SVGEGT. CDR3 length: 14 amino acids. The receptor was derived from a human donor in good health. Some clones in this sample may be carry-over from other donors' samples. Specimen: naive CXCR3- CD8+ T cells from blood. Specified subset: CD45RO-CCR7+CD27+CD95- naive CD8+ T cells lacking CXCR3 (TNR3-). The V gene is TRBV6-2 or TRBV6-3, the J gene TRBJ2-1; the TRBD2 assignment by TCRdb is unverifiable without DNA. The CDR3 reads CASSITGSYNEQFF.